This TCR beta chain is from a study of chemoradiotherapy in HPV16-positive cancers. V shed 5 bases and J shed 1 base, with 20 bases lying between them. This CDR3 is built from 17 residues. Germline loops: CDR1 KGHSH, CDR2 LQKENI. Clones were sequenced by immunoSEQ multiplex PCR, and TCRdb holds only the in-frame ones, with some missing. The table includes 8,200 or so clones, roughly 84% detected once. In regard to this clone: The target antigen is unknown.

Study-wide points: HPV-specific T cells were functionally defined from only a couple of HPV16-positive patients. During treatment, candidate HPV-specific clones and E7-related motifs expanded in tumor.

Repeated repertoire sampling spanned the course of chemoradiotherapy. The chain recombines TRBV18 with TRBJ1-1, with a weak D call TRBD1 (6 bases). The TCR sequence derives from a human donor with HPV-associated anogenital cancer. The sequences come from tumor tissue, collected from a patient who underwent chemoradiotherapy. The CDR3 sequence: CASSTNFPGQQNTEAFF. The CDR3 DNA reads TGTGCCAGCTCAACCAACTTTCCGGGACAACAGAACACTGAAGCTTTCTTT. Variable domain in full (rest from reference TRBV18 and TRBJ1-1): NAGVMQNPRHLVRRRGQEARLRCSPMKGHSHVYWYRQLPEEGLKFMVYLQKENIIDESGMPKERFSAEFPKEGPSILRIQQVVRGDSAAYFCASSTNFPGQQNTEAFFGQGTRLTVV.